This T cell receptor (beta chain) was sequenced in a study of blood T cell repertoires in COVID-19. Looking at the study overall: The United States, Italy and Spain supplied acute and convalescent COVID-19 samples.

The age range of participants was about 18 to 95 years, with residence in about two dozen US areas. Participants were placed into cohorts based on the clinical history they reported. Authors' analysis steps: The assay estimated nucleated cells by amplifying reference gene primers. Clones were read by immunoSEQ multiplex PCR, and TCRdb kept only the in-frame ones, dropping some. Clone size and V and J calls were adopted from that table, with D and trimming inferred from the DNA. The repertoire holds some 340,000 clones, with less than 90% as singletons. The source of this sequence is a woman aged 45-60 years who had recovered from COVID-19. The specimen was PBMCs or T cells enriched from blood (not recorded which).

CDR3 nucleotide sequence: TGTGCCAGCAGGCCACAGGCAAACACTGAAGCTTTCTTT. The encoded protein is CASRPQANTEAFF. The chain is built from TRBV12-3 or TRBV12-4 and TRBJ1-1; D possibly corresponds to TRBD1 (5 bases). The germline V and J ends were trimmed by 6 bases and 2 bases, with 10 bases remaining between them. The CDR3 is made up of 13 amino acids.